Listed here are 27 T cell receptor beta chains from one sample, sequenced in a study of T cell responses to AZD1222 COVID-19 vaccine. Assay: immunoSEQ multiplex PCR; the TCRdb copy retains only in-frame clones and omits some. The sample consists of roughly 120,000 clones, more than 80% of them appearing once. The source material was peripheral blood, sampled 28 days after the second AZD1222 dose. These TCRs come from an adult who received the AZD1222 COVID-19 vaccine.

The chain is built from TRBV28 and TRBJ1-5, with 7 bases identical to TRBD1. Germline loops: CDR1 MDHEN, CDR2 SYDVKM. The CDR3 is 18 amino acids. Unmatched junction bases numbered 20, after V lost 5 bases and J lost 7 bases. CDR3 residues: CASSQSSFRQGRRQPQHF. CDR3 sequence (DNA): TGTGCCAGCAGTCAAAGTAGTTTTCGACAGGGTAGAAGGCAGCCCCAGCATTTT.

The chain couples TRBV9 to TRBJ2-7, with a possible D match to TRBD2 (6 bases). CDR1 is SGDLS and CDR2 is YYNGEE in the germline V gene. The CDR3 spans 15 residues. Trimming took off 5 bases at V and 1 base at J, with 16 bases between the two ends. The CDR3 bases are TGTGCCAGCAGTCTCTCGGGGGACTCTTCCTACGAGCAGTACTTC. Residues: CASSLSGDSSYEQYF.

The rearrangement joins TRBV28 to TRBJ1-3; 7 bases map to TRBD1. V was clipped by 7 bases and J by 5 bases; unmatched bases: 11. The CDR3 is made up of 15 amino acids. The V gene's germline CDR1 is MDHEN and CDR2 SYDVKM. The CDR3 DNA is TGTGCCAGCACATACTTACAGGGGATCCGAAACACCATATATTTT. This encodes CASTYLQGIRNTIYF.

V and J are TRBV10-2 and TRBJ2-3; D may be TRBD1 (6 bases). The germline V gene has CDR1 WSHSY and CDR2 SAAADI. The CDR3 contains 14 residues. V was cut by 6 bases and J by 3 bases, with 13 bases left in between. CDR3 protein: CASRETGSTDTQYF. The CDR3 DNA reads TGCGCCAGCAGGGAAACAGGGAGTACAGATACGCAGTATTTT.

The chain employs TRBV19 and TRBJ2-3; 9 bases match TRBD1. This CDR3 region has 14 residues. Germline CDR1 LNHDA, CDR2 SQIVND (reference sequence). V trimming: 10 bases; J trimming: 2 bases; junction bases outside the gene matches: 7. CDR3 residues: CATSGTGSTDTQYF. The CDR3 DNA reads TGTGCCACCTCTGGGACAGGGTCCACAGATACGCAGTATTTT.

This sequence joins TRBV15 and TRBJ1-2, with TRBD1 identical over 7 bases. Germline CDR1 is LNHNV and CDR2 is YYDKDF (reference sequence). Trimming cost V 1 base and J 6 bases; bases outside gene matches: 8. The length of the CDR3 is 15 residues. As DNA, the CDR3 is TGTGCCACCAGCAGAGGAGGGACAGACCCGGATGGCTACACCTTC. This sequence encodes CATSRGGTDPDGYTF.

This chain connects TRBV30 to TRBJ2-7, with a possible D match to TRBD1 (6 bases). The length of the CDR3 is 16 residues. Trimming cost V 0 bases and J 5 bases, with 20 bases left between them. Germline lookup yields CDR1 GTSNPN and CDR2 SVGIG (reference sequence). The CDR3 here is CAWSVHPPGTRNEQYF. For the CDR3, the DNA is TGTGCCTGGAGTGTACACCCCCCCGGGACAAGGAACGAGCAGTACTTC.

CDR3 loop: CASSLGMGNYGYTF. The CDR3 coding sequence is TGTGCCAGCAGCTTAGGTATGGGGAACTATGGCTACACCTTC. V and J are TRBV7-2 and TRBJ1-2; D is uncertain. This CDR3 has 14 residues. Trimming shortened V by 1 base and J by 2 bases, and 8 bases separated the two germline ends. Germline CDR1 SGHTA, CDR2 FQGNSA.

This sequence joins TRBV7-2 and TRBJ1-2; D is unresolved. V lost 1 base to trimming and J lost 5 bases, with 8 bases between them. The CDR3 length is 13 residues. CDR1 and CDR2 from the germline V gene are SGHTA and FQGNSA. The CDR3 loop is CASSLDPEYGYTF. CDR3 coding DNA: TGTGCCAGCAGCTTAGACCCGGAGTATGGCTACACCTTC.

This chain uses TRBV5-1 with TRBJ2-7, with D tentatively TRBD1 (6 bases). The germline CDR1 and CDR2 sequences are SGHRS and YFSETQ. Trimming cost V 2 bases and J 1 base, with 16 bases left between them. This CDR3 region has 16 residues. CDR3 in amino acids: CASSLLPSQGSYEQYF. The CDR3 nucleotides are TGCGCCAGCAGCTTACTCCCCTCACAGGGTTCCTACGAGCAGTACTTC.

This clone is a singleton in its sample. The V gene is TRBV5-8, the J gene TRBJ1-3; D gene uncertain. This CDR3 is 15 amino acids long. The germline V gene has CDR1 SGHTS and CDR2 YDEGEE. V was pared by 4 bases and J by 0 bases, with 11 bases between. The CDR3 region is CASSRGSLSGNTIYF. The DNA of the CDR3 is TGTGCCAGCAGCCGAGGTTCCCTCTCTGGAAACACCATATATTTT. The full variable domain, rest sourced from reference TRBV5-8 and TRBJ1-3, is EAGVTQSPTHLIKTRGQQATLRCSPISGHTSVYWYQQALGLGLQFLLWYDEGEERNRGNFPPRFSGRQFPNYSSELNVNALELEDSALYLCASSRGSLSGNTIYFGEGSWLTVV.

The V gene is TRBV30, the J gene TRBJ2-7; the match to TRBD1 covers 8 bases. The CDR3 sequence is 18 residues long. The J segment lost 1 base and the V segment lost 3 bases, leaving 17 bases of the junction unmatched. Germline CDR1 reads GTSNPN; CDR2 reads SVGIG (reference sequence). CDR3 in amino acids: CAWRVKGLGQGFSYEQYF. Here the CDR3 DNA reads TGTGCCTGGAGAGTTAAGGGGCTTGGACAGGGTTTTTCCTACGAGCAGTACTTC.

The chain has TRBV2 and TRBJ2-1; D gene uncertain. Germline V CDR1 and CDR2: SNHLY, FYNNEI. This CDR3 is built from 13 residues. Trimming removed 4 bases from V and 8 bases from J, with 12 bases in between. Written as DNA, the CDR3 is TGTGCCAGCAGTGGTCCAGGTTTCGATGAGCAGTTCTTC. Its protein is CASSGPGFDEQFF.

This clone appeared a few times. This sequence joins TRBV6-5 and TRBJ1-2; D perhaps matches TRBD1 (6 bases). V was shortened by 8 bases and J by 4 bases, with 20 bases between the two germline ends. The CDR3 is 15 residues long. Germline V gene sequence: CDR1 MNHEY, CDR2 SVGAGI. CDR3 in DNA: TGTGCCAGCCGTCCCTCGGGGGGCTTGGCCTATGGCTACACCTTC. Amino acids: CASRPSGGLAYGYTF.

This clone has just a few counts. V usage is TRBV6-1 and J usage is TRBJ2-1; D not resolved. V was shortened by 2 bases and J by 6 bases, with 11 bases between the two germline ends. The germline CDR1 and CDR2 sequences are MNHNS and SASEGT. The CDR3 loop spans 14 amino acids. This CDR3 is CASSEFGPSNEQFF. CDR3 in DNA: TGTGCCAGCAGTGAATTTGGGCCTTCCAATGAGCAGTTCTTC.

The rearrangement uses TRBV3-1 (or the pseudogene TRBV3-2) and TRBJ1-2; D is uncertain. Germline lookup yields CDR1 LGHDT and CDR2 YNNKEL (reference sequence). The ends were cut back, 2 bases at V and 5 bases at J, with 9 bases in the middle. CDR3 length: 13 residues. The CDR3 region has the DNA TGTGCCAGCAGCCAAAGCGTCAGTTATGGCTACACCTTC. It translates to CASSQSVSYGYTF.

The genes are TRBV3-1 (or the pseudogene TRBV3-2) and TRBJ1-6; 7 bases line up with TRBD1. V gave up 8 bases and J gave up 7 bases; unmatched junction bases: 8. The CDR3 is 14 residues long. Germline lookup yields CDR1 LGHDT and CDR2 YNNKEL (reference sequence). The CDR3 is CASSTGTENSPLHF. The CDR3, as DNA: TGTGCCAGCTCAACCGGGACAGAGAATTCACCCCTCCACTTT.

The table lists this clone with a count of one. The CDR3 loop is CASSDGQNYEQYF. In nucleotides, the CDR3 is TGTGCCAGCAGTGATGGTCAGAATTACGAGCAGTACTTC. The chain joins TRBV6-1 to TRBJ2-7; the D is unclear. The CDR3 has 13 amino acids. With 3 bases removed from V and 4 bases from J, the gap between germline ends came to 10 bases. Germline assignment: CDR1 MNHNS and CDR2 SASEGT.

The chain couples TRBV13 to TRBJ2-1, with 8 nucleotides matching TRBD2. The germline CDR1 and CDR2 sequences are PRHDT and FYEKMQ (reference sequence). This CDR3 has 16 residues. With 1 base clipped from V and 7 bases from J, the junction kept 9 bases outside the gene matches. CDR3 bases: TGTGCCAGCAGCTTAGATCGCGGGGGGAAAGGGAATGAGCAGTTCTTC. Its protein is CASSLDRGGKGNEQFF. The whole variable domain, remainder taken from reference TRBV13 and TRBJ2-1, is AAGVIQSPRHLIKEKRETATLKCYPIPRHDTVYWYQQGPGQDPQFLISFYEKMQSDKGSIPDRFSAQQFSDYHSELNMSSLELGDSALYFCASSLDRGGKGNEQFFGPGTRLTVL.

The chain employs TRBV19 and TRBJ2-3; D may be TRBD2 (6 bases). Trimming left V 1 base short and J 3 bases short, with 8 bases between. This CDR3 is built from 14 residues. CDR1 and CDR2 (germline): LNHDA, SQIVND (reference sequence). As DNA, the CDR3 is TGTGCCAGTAGTATAGGACTAGGAACAGATACGCAGTATTTT. Translated, it gives CASSIGLGTDTQYF.

The chain combines TRBV30 with TRBJ2-2; D unresolved. V lost 0 bases and J 4 bases, leaving 0 bases between the germline ends. Germline V lookup: CDR1 GTSNPN, CDR2 SVGIG (reference sequence). This CDR3 comprises 11 residues. This chain's CDR3 is CAWSVTGELFF. For the CDR3, the DNA is TGTGCCTGGAGTGTCACCGGGGAGCTGTTTTTT. Variable domain in full (rest from reference TRBV30 and TRBJ2-2): SQTIHQWPATLVQPVGSPLSLECTVEGTSNPNLYWYRQAAGRGLQLLFYSVGIGQISSEVPQNLSASRPQDRQFILSSKKLLLSDSGFYLCAWSVTGELFFGEGSRLTVL.

This clone was seen just once. The chain uses TRBV2 and TRBJ1-2; D possibly corresponds to TRBD1 (5 bases). The CDR3 is made up of 13 amino acids. V was shortened by 3 bases and J by 6 bases, with 11 bases between the two germline ends. CDR1 and CDR2 from the germline V gene are SNHLY and FYNNEI. The CDR3 is CASSDQGFHGYTF. CDR3 in DNA: TGTGCCAGCAGTGATCAGGGTTTCCATGGCTACACCTTC.

J is TRBJ2-7 and V is TRBV12-3 or TRBV12-4, with unresolved D. This CDR3 is built from 12 residues. Trimming pared 5 bases from V and 4 bases from J, leaving 9 bases between. CDR3 nucleotides: TGTGCCAGCAGTCAGACACATTACGAGCAGTACTTC. The encoded protein is CASSQTHYEQYF.

The chain has TRBV6-2 or TRBV6-3 and TRBJ1-5; D call uncertain. This CDR3 region has 13 residues. Germline V gene lookup returns CDR1 MNHEY and CDR2 SVGEGT. Trimming shortened V by 0 bases and J by 4 bases, and 4 bases separated the two germline ends. CDR3 sequence (DNA): TGTGCCAGCAGTTACTCGTCTAATCAGCCCCAGCATTTT. It is translated as CASSYSSNQPQHF.

The gene calls are TRBV27 and TRBJ1-6; D unclear. The CDR3 consists of 16 residues. Germline loops: CDR1 MNHEY, CDR2 SMNVEV (reference sequence). Trimming left V 3 bases short and J 4 bases short, with 13 bases between. CDR3 bases: TGTGCCAGCAGTTTTGGCGGCAGAACTTATAATTCACCCCTCCACTTT. Amino acids: CASSFGGRTYNSPLHF.

A word on this clone: The same CDR3 can be traced to other DNA sequences in this sample. The rearrangement links TRBV9 to TRBJ2-7, with 9 bases lining up with TRBD1. Germline lookup yields CDR1 SGDLS and CDR2 YYNGEE. The junction had 2 bases not matched to a gene; V was cut back by 2 bases and J by 2 bases. The CDR3 runs 14 residues. The CDR3 region has the DNA TGTGCCAGCAGCGTGGGACAGGGACCCTACGAGCAGTACTTC. Translated: CASSVGQGPYEQYF.

The J gene is TRBJ1-1, the V gene TRBV19; tentative D call: TRBD1 (6 bases). The CDR3 runs to 12 residues. Germline V gene lookup returns CDR1 LNHDA and CDR2 SQIVND (reference sequence). The V and J ends lost 6 bases and 3 bases respectively, with 8 bases between them. The CDR3 reads CASRAGDTEAFF. CDR3 sequence (DNA): TGTGCCAGTAGAGCAGGGGACACTGAAGCTTTCTTT.